A selection of T cell receptor beta chains follows, all from one sample in a study of T cells expressing NK-cell markers. Reprocessing the 5' RACE reads, TCRdb reports a single entry for every CDR3 protein and omits DNA. This sample's table has about half a million distinct CDR3 sequences. Sequencing input: blood T cells: a sorted CD56 or NKG2C T cell subset, CD4+ or CD8+ T cells, or bulk PBMC T cells (not recorded which). The receptor source for this set is a woman aged 50 to 65 in good health. Each CDR3 is given with its conserved first and last residue.

CASSFPGTGYYEQYF,TRBV7-9,TRBJ2-7
CASSQDQGAPGVYGYTF,TRBV4-1,TRBJ1-2
CASSLEPPGLAGVEQFF,TRBV5-4,TRBJ2-1
CSAAGGQFGYTF,TRBV29-1,TRBJ1-2
CASSLAQVPQQFF,TRBV12-3/TRBV12-4,TRBJ2-1
CASSFRGFDTQYF,TRBV7-2,TRBJ2-3
CATSSNTGGVEKLFF,TRBV15,TRBJ1-4
CASSLSGGSGDEQFF,TRBV7-7,TRBJ2-1
CASSFHPGQYTEAFF,TRBV11-3,TRBJ1-1
CSARGQGREAFF,TRBV20-1,TRBJ1-1
CASLRAPTDTQYF,TRBV2,TRBJ2-3
CASSPTGTVKLFF,TRBV14,TRBJ2-2
CSASGSGKRNEQFF,TRBV20-1,TRBJ2-1
CASSKRQGARTEAFF,TRBV7-9,TRBJ1-1
CSVEDRGITQYF,TRBV29-1,TRBJ2-3
CSVNHRENYGYTF,TRBV29-1,TRBJ1-2
CASTQRAAYEQYF,TRBV6-2/TRBV6-3,TRBJ2-7
CAWDLGANVLTF,TRBV30,TRBJ2-6
CASSSGARSYEQYF,TRBV7-8,TRBJ2-7
CASTAGSGANVLTF,TRBV6-5,TRBJ2-6
CASSHLGRDRGRNEQFF,TRBV3-1,TRBJ2-1
CASSPRISGPGTDTQYF,TRBV6-5,TRBJ2-3
CASSAGLAGGSSYNEQFF,TRBV11-3,TRBJ2-1
CASSDTGTPHGYTF,TRBV5-1,TRBJ1-2
CAISETEGYGYTF,TRBV10-3,TRBJ1-2
CASSRNSGVTGELFF,TRBV6-4,TRBJ2-2
CSARVSGTQNEKLFF,TRBV20-1,TRBJ1-4
CASSSRTLKNTDTQYF,TRBV7-9,TRBJ2-3
CASSTKGREGETQYF,TRBV7-9,TRBJ2-5
CASSVGAAARTYEQYF,TRBV9,TRBJ2-7
CASRSGLAGGRRYNEQFF,TRBV6-5,TRBJ2-1
CASSVGGGLNIQYF,TRBV9,TRBJ2-4
CASSLGGLAPYNEQFF,TRBV27,TRBJ2-1
CASSSPLRGSRNTEAFF,TRBV27,TRBJ1-1
CATSLRLAHEQFF,TRBV15,TRBJ2-1
CASSFSGSGRAGDEQFF,TRBV27,TRBJ2-1
CASSDWNGNGELFF,TRBV2,TRBJ2-2
CAIRNPEGYTF,TRBV10-3,TRBJ1-2
CASSLDGTSKFF,TRBV5-4,TRBJ2-1
CASSLLGARVTEAFF,TRBV12-3/TRBV12-4,TRBJ1-1
CASSPIRDEQFF,TRBV5-1,TRBJ2-1
CASSLDHGNQPQHF,TRBV11-2,TRBJ1-5
CASSRYGRDPYNEQFF,TRBV18,TRBJ2-1
CASRSTGAGTDTQYF,TRBV6-6,TRBJ2-3
CASSLVLKKDNEQFF,TRBV5-1,TRBJ2-1
CASTIVPGMNTEAFF,TRBV7-9,TRBJ1-1
CASSEFAGAANEQFF,TRBV2,TRBJ2-1
CASRTRATNEKLFF,TRBV7-9,TRBJ1-4
CASSNEPGQPQHF,TRBV27,TRBJ1-5
CASSLKTGGEDTQYF,TRBV5-1,TRBJ2-3
CASSPQTGPSSGANVLTF,TRBV18,TRBJ2-6
CASSIGLSPNEQFF,TRBV19,TRBJ2-1
CASSLSLRTGELFF,TRBV12-3/TRBV12-4,TRBJ2-2
CATSDSTTGDYYEQYF,TRBV24-1,TRBJ2-7
CATSDSRRYQETQYF,TRBV24-1,TRBJ2-5
CSARHVERGQFF,TRBV20-1,TRBJ2-1
CSARSSDSPLHF,TRBV20-1,TRBJ1-6
CASSSLTGREQYF,TRBV28,TRBJ2-7
CSVKGAKDTQYF,TRBV29-1,TRBJ2-3